A single sample gave rise to the 3 T cell receptor beta chains below, sequenced in a study of T cell responses to AZD1222 COVID-19 vaccine. TCRdb's copy holds only in-frame clones and misses some; the assay was immunoSEQ multiplex PCR. In the table there are some 60,000 clones, about 80% of which are singletons. The material was peripheral blood, obtained 28 days after the second AZD1222 dose. The source is an adult who received the AZD1222 COVID-19 vaccine.

This chain links TRBV5-1 with TRBJ1-1; D is perhaps TRBD1 (6 bases). The V end was cut by 6 bases, the J end by 11 bases, with 20 bases between. CDR1 and CDR2 from the germline V gene are SGHRS and YFSETQ. The CDR3 consists of 13 residues. DNA for the CDR3: TGCGCCAGCACCCGTAGAGGGGGGGTAGGGGCTTTCTTT. It encodes CASTRRGGVGAFF.

The chain uses TRBV27 and TRBJ1-5, with 12 bases matching TRBD1. Per germline, CDR1 MNHEY and CDR2 SMNVEV (reference sequence). This CDR3 has 15 amino acids. The V segment lost 4 bases and the J segment 4 bases; nucleotides outside the gene matches: 2. The CDR3 sequence: CASSSGQGANQPQHF. Here the CDR3 DNA reads TGTGCCAGCAGTTCGGGACAGGGGGCAAATCAGCCCCAGCATTTT.

This chain uses TRBV19 with TRBJ1-1; D is possibly TRBD1 (5 bases). Looked up from germline, CDR1 is LNHDA and CDR2 is SQIVND (reference sequence). The CDR3 spans 15 residues. Trimming stripped 7 bases from V and 7 bases from J, with 22 bases between. CDR3 residues: CASTNPGSGSREAFF. As DNA, the CDR3 is TGTGCCAGTACGAACCCAGGGTCGGGTTCTCGTGAAGCTTTCTTT. The full variable domain, its missing parts supplied by reference TRBV19 and TRBJ1-1, is DGGITQSPKYLFRKEGQNVTLSCEQNLNHDAMYWYRQDPGQGLRLIYYSQIVNDFQKGDIAEGYSVSREKKESFPLTVTSAQKNPTAFYLCASTNPGSGSREAFFGQGTRLTVV.